This section outlines one T cell receptor (beta chain) sequence together with its context. Germline V lookup: CDR1 MGHRA, CDR2 YSYEKL. Trimming at V came to 0 bases and at J to 9 bases, leaving 12 bases not matched to a gene. This CDR3 region has 16 residues. The sample is drawn from a study of cytomegalovirus exposure and HLA in healthy donors. The donors were members of the validation cohort comprising over 100 subjects, separate from the approximately 710-subject first cohort. Generated by immunoSEQ multiplex PCR, the TCRdb table keeps only in-frame clones and is missing some. The sample lists some 290,000 clones; roughly 86% were seen once.

This TCR was sampled from a young man in good health and CMV-seronegative. Specimen: PBMCs. This chain joins TRBV4-1 and TRBJ2-3; 7 bases line up with TRBD2. The CDR3 spells CASSQDRGGARSTQYF. The CDR3 DNA sequence: TGCGCCAGCAGCCAAGATAGGGGAGGGGCCCGATCCACGCAGTATTTT.